Listed below are T cell receptor beta chains from one sample, sequenced in a study of blood T cell repertoires in COVID-19. Profiled with immunoSEQ multiplex PCR; TCRdb holds only in-frame clones, not every one. This sample has roughly 63,000 clones; 70% to 80% occur once, and the top ten carry about 31%. Specimen: peripheral blood. These receptors originate from a human donor in a cohort sampled during active COVID-19. Both conserved end residues are part of each CDR3. The order of the fields is V gene, clone size, J gene, D gene, CDR3 protein, CDR3 DNA. A D gene is named only where the DNA matches it firmly. Not every row has a clone size; where given, it reads once, few, many or a size class.

>TRBV11-3|NA|TRBJ1-6|NA
CASRTVNNSPLHF
TGTGCCAGCAGGACAGTCAATAATTCACCCCTCCACTTT
>TRBV3-1/TRBV3-2|NA|TRBJ2-2|TRBD1
CASSQDILGQGIFSGELFF
TGTGCCAGCAGCCAAGATATCTTGGGACAGGGAATTTTTTCCGGGGAGCTGTTTTTT
>TRBV9|NA|TRBJ1-1|TRBD1
CASSVDRVNTEAFF
TGTGCCAGCAGCGTTGACAGGGTAAACACTGAAGCTTTCTTT
>TRBV28|once|TRBJ1-6|TRBD1
CASSKRDRGYSPLHF
TGTGCCAGCAGTAAAAGGGACAGGGGGTATTCACCCCTCCACTTT
>TRBV5-1|NA|TRBJ2-7|TRBD1
CASSSGQAPYEQYF
TGCGCCAGCAGCTCAGGACAGGCACCGTACGAGCAGTACTTC
>TRBV7-3|NA|TRBJ2-3|NA
CASSLLGGRKGDTQYF
TGTGCCAGCAGCCTACTCGGTGGGAGGAAAGGAGATACGCAGTATTTT
>TRBV5-1|once|TRBJ1-1|TRBD1
CATRDSKNTEAFF
TGCGCCACCAGGGACAGTAAGAACACTGAAGCTTTCTTT
>TRBV30|NA|TRBJ2-7|NA
CAWRPQGASYEQYF
TGTGCCTGGCGGCCTCAGGGCGCTTCCTACGAGCAGTACTTC
>TRBV9|NA|TRBJ2-3|TRBD1
CASSVEGQVTDTQYF
TGTGCCAGCAGCGTAGAGGGACAGGTAACAGATACGCAGTATTTT
>TRBV7-2|NA|TRBJ2-5|NA
CAITGRETQYF
TGTGCCATCACGGGTCGAGAGACCCAGTACTTC
>TRBV28|NA|TRBJ2-2|NA
CASKGSAWEVNTGELFF
TGTGCCAGCAAGGGTTCGGCGTGGGAGGTGAACACCGGGGAGCTGTTTTTT
>TRBV19|NA|TRBJ1-4|TRBD1
CASSYRLGQGGSEEEKLFF
TGTGCCAGTAGCTACCGCCTAGGACAGGGCGGATCGGAGGAGGAAAAACTGTTTTTT
>TRBV30|NA|TRBJ1-2|TRBD1
CAWSGVGRGNGGYTF
TGTGCCTGGAGTGGTGTAGGCAGGGGGAATGGTGGCTACACCTTC
>TRBV6-6|NA|TRBJ2-7|TRBD1
CASSEGQTGSYEQYF
TGTGCCAGCAGCGAGGGACAGACCGGCTCCTACGAGCAGTACTTC
>TRBV13|NA|TRBJ2-7|TRBD2
CASSLGLAGINYEQYF
TGTGCCAGCAGCCTCGGACTAGCGGGAATAAACTACGAGCAGTACTTC
>TRBV4-1|NA|TRBJ2-7|NA
CASSQEKTSSSYEQYF
TGCGCCAGCAGCCAAGAAAAGACTAGTAGCTCCTACGAGCAGTACTTC
>TRBV18|NA|TRBJ2-5|NA
CASRETQYF
TGTGCCAGCCGAGAGACCCAGTACTTC
>TRBV27|NA|TRBJ1-1|NA
CASSHGATQAFF
TGTGCCAGCAGCCATGGGGCAACTCAAGCTTTCTTT
>TRBV19|few|TRBJ1-6|NA
CASSIDRSPLHF
TGTGCCAGTAGTATAGATAGATCACCCCTCCACTTT
>TRBV12-3/TRBV12-4|few|TRBJ1-6|NA
CASSRTGDSPLHF
TGTGCCAGCTCGAGAACAGGCGATTCACCCCTCCACTTT
>TRBV6-5|NA|TRBJ2-3|NA
CASSYYVAPDTQYF
TGTGCCAGCAGTTATTACGTCGCGCCAGATACGCAGTATTTT
>TRBV4-1|NA|TRBJ2-4|TRBD1
CASSPLGQDGNIQYF
TGCGCCAGCAGCCCCCTGGGACAGGACGGAAACATTCAGTACTTC
>TRBV30|once|TRBJ2-7|TRBD1
CASAAQDRARYEQYF
TGTGCCTCTGCTGCTCAGGACAGGGCCCGATACGAGCAGTACTTC
>TRBV11-2|NA|TRBJ1-2|TRBD1
CASIQTGGRDGYTF
TGTGCCAGCATCCAAACAGGGGGTCGAGATGGCTACACCTTC
>TRBV7-3|NA|TRBJ2-7|TRBD2
CASSLAGVGYEQYF
TGTGCCAGCAGCTTAGCGGGAGTAGGCTACGAGCAGTACTTC
>TRBV7-2|NA|TRBJ1-2|TRBD1
CASSLGEGTDYGYTF
TGTGCCAGCAGCTTAGGAGAAGGGACAGACTATGGCTACACCTTC
>TRBV6-6|NA|TRBJ1-2|TRBD1
CASSTSTGINGYTF
TGTGCCAGCAGTACCTCGACAGGGATAAATGGCTACACCTTC
>TRBV5-1|NA|TRBJ1-1|TRBD1
CASSQSRDRGMNTEAFF
TGCGCCAGCAGCCAGTCCCGGGACAGGGGAATGAACACTGAAGCTTTCTTT
>TRBV7-9|NA|TRBJ1-1|NA
CASSLGLQGWNTEAFF
TGTGCCAGCAGCTTAGGACTACAGGGCTGGAACACTGAAGCTTTCTTT
>TRBV30|few|TRBJ2-3|TRBD2
CGGGGLAGADTQYF
TGTGGGGGAGGGGGACTAGCGGGAGCCGATACGCAGTATTTT
>TRBV28|NA|TRBJ1-5|NA
CASRYSTGSQPQHF
TGTGCCAGCAGATACTCCACAGGGTCTCAGCCCCAGCATTTT
>TRBV24-1|NA|TRBJ2-3|NA
CATSDFSITDTQYF
TGTGCCACCAGTGATTTCAGTATCACAGATACGCAGTATTTT
>TRBV6-6|NA|TRBJ2-7|TRBD2
CASSGLAVYEQYF
TGTGCCAGCAGCGGACTAGCGGTCTACGAGCAGTACTTC
>TRBV7-2|NA|TRBJ2-7|NA
CASSPSLGGAGAYEQYF
TGTGCCAGCAGCCCCAGCTTAGGGGGGGCGGGAGCCTACGAGCAGTACTTC
>TRBV30|NA|TRBJ2-2|TRBD2
CAWTLRGGVRSGSGAGELFF
TGTGCCTGGACCCTACGCGGGGGGGTTAGGAGCGGGAGTGGGGCCGGGGAGCTGTTTTTT
>TRBV5-1|NA|TRBJ2-1|TRBD2
CATTVAGGGNEQFF
TGCGCCACCACGGTAGCGGGAGGTGGCAATGAGCAGTTCTTC
>TRBV28|few|TRBJ1-3|TRBD1
CASSLGTGSGNTIYF
TGTGCCAGCAGTTTAGGGACAGGCTCTGGAAACACCATATATTTT
>TRBV27|NA|TRBJ2-1|NA
CASSEFGLAHEQFF
TGTGCCAGCAGTGAATTTGGGCTAGCTCATGAGCAGTTCTTC
>TRBV9|NA|TRBJ2-4|TRBD1
CASSVGSGQGARANIQYF
TGTGCCAGCAGCGTAGGCTCGGGACAGGGGGCGCGAGCGAACATTCAGTACTTC
>TRBV4-3|few|TRBJ1-1|TRBD1
CASSREQGSEAFF
TGCGCCAGCAGCCGAGAACAGGGGAGTGAAGCTTTCTTT
>TRBV18|NA|TRBJ1-1|NA
CASSPTRTENTEAFF
TGTGCCAGCTCACCAACGAGGACAGAGAACACTGAAGCTTTCTTT
>TRBV7-8|NA|TRBJ2-1|NA
CASSLQQYNEQFF
TGTGCCAGCAGCCTACAGCAGTACAATGAGCAGTTCTTC